This TCR beta chain was captured in a study of T cells after yellow fever vaccination. Notes on this clonotype: No antigen is known for it.

This CDR3 has 13 residues. Between the trimmed V and J ends, which lost 3 bases and 3 bases, there was a span of 9 bases. Germline CDR1 and CDR2: SGHTA and FQGNSA. Study-wide findings and caveats: Highly abundant clonotypes carried over from the bulk population could end up in FACS-sorted repertoires as contaminants.

A 5'RACE template-switching step, the method used to make TCR cDNA, added a universal primer site and UMIs. MiXCR was run by TCRdb on the 5' RACE reads, yielding one entry per CDR3 protein. The table includes 300,000 to 450,000 distinct CDR3 sequences, around 6.5% detected once. Sequenced here: PBMCs, sampled 5 days after the yellow fever booster vaccination. This TCR derives from a man between 25 and 39 years old who received the YFV17D yellow fever vaccine. V is TRBV7-2 and J is TRBJ2-7; a possible D gene is TRBD1 (5 bases). The CDR3 DNA reads as TGTGCCAGCAGCTTGGACACTTTCTACGAGCAGTACTTC. Amino acids: CASSLDTFYEQYF. Drawing the rest from reference TRBV7-2 and TRBJ2-7, the complete variable domain is GAGVSQSPSNKVTEKGKDVELRCDPISGHTALYWYRQSLGQGLEFLIYFQGNSAPDKSGLPSDRFSAERTGGSVSTLTIQRTQQEDSAVYLCASSLDTFYEQYFGPGTRLTVT.